This TCR beta chain was documented in a study of CD8 T cells in ankylosing spondylitis. Broader study findings: Ankylosing spondylitis blood seemed to carry a telltale TCR beta motif made of under 10 highly homologous variants.

The authors made TCR beta libraries by quantitative 5'-RACE with molecular barcodes. MiXCR was run by TCRdb on the 5' RACE reads, yielding one entry per CDR3 protein. Here the sample spans around 94,000 distinct CDR3 sequences, about 8.1% being singletons. Note on this clonotype: Its antigen is currently unknown.

J was trimmed by 4 bases and V by 5 bases; bases with no gene match: 13. CDR1 and CDR2 (germline): DFQATT, SNEGSKA (reference sequence). This CDR3 is 16 amino acids long. The V and J genes are TRBV20-1 and TRBJ1-5, with 8 nucleotides matching TRBD1. The clonotype was recovered from a male donor with ankylosing spondylitis. The sample comprised blood, either unsorted or a sorted T cell fraction (not recorded which). The CDR3 DNA follows: TGCAGTGCTGGGGCCCCCCGGACAGGGCCGAATCAGCCCCAGCATTTT. As protein: CSAGAPRTGPNQPQHF.